Listed below are T cell receptor beta chains from one sample, sequenced in a study of response to subunit inactivated influenza vaccine. TCRdb processed the RT-PCR reads anew with MiXCR; each CDR3 protein has one entry. The sample consists of about 700,000 distinct CDR3 sequences, approximately 14% of them appearing once. Sequences were derived from PBMCs from blood, sampled around 14 days before vaccination. The source of these receptors is a man between 50 and 59 years old who received an inactivated influenza vaccine. The CDR3 runs from the conserved cysteine through the conserved F or W. Each record gives: V gene, clone size, D gene, J gene, CDR3 protein, CDR3 DNA. A D gene is named only where the DNA matches it firmly. Clone size is stated in some rows and not others, as once, few, many or a class when expanded.

TRBV3-1,-,-,TRBJ2-3,CASSQDTQRVYFDTQYF,TGTGCCAGCAGCCAAGATACCCAGCGGGTATATTTTGATACGCAGTATTTT
TRBV7-2,-,TRBD1,TRBJ2-1,CASSLAGTGGREQFF,TGTGCCAGCAGCTTAGCGGGGACAGGGGGGAGGGAGCAGTTCTTC
TRBV6-2/TRBV6-3,few,-,TRBJ2-7,CASRPRTSPPLFYEQYF,TGTGCCAGCAGACCCCGGACCTCGCCCCCCCTCTTCTACGAGCAGTACTTC
TRBV2,few,-,TRBJ2-3,CASKGRAVADTQYF,TGTGCCAGCAAAGGCAGGGCGGTCGCAGATACGCAGTATTTT
TRBV29-1,few,TRBD1,TRBJ2-7,CSVEIKGTDYEQYF,TGCAGCGTTGAAATAAAGGGGACAGACTACGAGCAGTACTTC
TRBV30,-,-,TRBJ1-1,CAWSSLKGNTEAFF,TGTGCCTGGAGTTCTCTTAAGGGGAACACTGAAGCTTTCTTT
TRBV7-6,-,-,TRBJ2-5,CASSLVPGYSETQYF,TGTGCCAGCAGCTTAGTTCCGGGGTATAGTGAGACCCAGTACTTC
TRBV12-3/TRBV12-4,many,-,TRBJ2-7,CASSVPGRYEQYF,TGTGCCAGCAGTGTCCCTGGACGATACGAGCAGTACTTC
TRBV5-1,few,-,TRBJ2-1,CASSGKGVISSYNEQFF,TGCGCCAGCAGTGGTAAAGGGGTGATAAGCTCCTACAATGAGCAGTTCTTC
TRBV20-1,-,TRBD1,TRBJ2-2,CSARGSGQGGTGELFF,TGCAGTGCTAGAGGCTCGGGACAGGGAGGAACCGGGGAGCTGTTTTTT
TRBV3-1,-,-,TRBJ2-7,CASSNRDKSYEQYF,TGTGCCAGCAGCAACCGGGACAAGTCCTACGAGCAGTACTTC
TRBV7-3,-,-,TRBJ1-2,CASRGEGYTF,TGTGCCAGTCGGGGCGAAGGCTACACCTTC
TRBV6-1,-,TRBD1,TRBJ1-3,CASNTGGLWGNTIYF,TGTGCCAGCAATACAGGGGGCTTGTGGGGAAACACCATATATTTT
TRBV28,-,TRBD1,TRBJ1-5,CASSLRQGYQPQHF,TGTGCCAGCAGTCTGCGACAGGGGTATCAGCCCCAGCATTTT
TRBV4-1,many,-,TRBJ1-2,CASSQDLGYGYTF,TGCGCCAGCAGCCAAGATCTTGGCTATGGCTACACCTTC
TRBV28,-,TRBD2,TRBJ2-1,CASSFAGGVNEQFF,TGTGCCAGCAGTTTTGCGGGAGGGGTCAATGAGCAGTTCTTC
TRBV12-3/TRBV12-4,many,-,TRBJ1-2,CASSLNGANYGYTF,TGTGCCAGCAGTTTAAACGGAGCTAACTATGGCTACACCTTC
TRBV6-2/TRBV6-3,many,-,TRBJ2-1,CASQFTKVGMTYNEQFF,TGTGCCAGCCAGTTCACTAAAGTTGGGATGACCTACAATGAGCAGTTCTTC
TRBV5-8,-,TRBD1,TRBJ1-1,CASSRTGGRAEAFF,TGTGCCAGCAGCCGGACAGGGGGCAGGGCTGAAGCTTTCTTT
TRBV5-1,few,TRBD1,TRBJ1-1,CASSSGGQGATEAFF,TGCGCCAGCAGCTCAGGAGGACAGGGAGCCACTGAAGCTTTCTTT
TRBV7-2,few,TRBD1,TRBJ2-1,CASSPWTGPGNNEQFF,TGTGCCAGCAGCCCCTGGACAGGGCCCGGGAACAATGAGCAGTTCTTC
TRBV7-6,-,-,TRBJ2-7,CASSNRPLRDEQYF,TGTGCCAGCAGCAACAGGCCGCTTAGGGACGAGCAGTACTTC
TRBV12-3/TRBV12-4,many,-,TRBJ2-1,CASRHPPPGPRGSSYNEQFF,TGTGCCAGCAGGCATCCCCCGCCGGGACCCCGGGGCAGCTCCTACAATGAGCAGTTCTTC
TRBV2,once,TRBD1,TRBJ2-3,CASSPGQGTTDTQYF,TGTGCCAGCAGTCCCGGACAGGGGACCACAGATACGCAGTATTTT
TRBV6-1,few,-,TRBJ1-6,CASTRDQAGNSPLHF,TGTGCCAGCACCAGAGACCAGGCGGGGAATTCACCCCTCCACTTT
TRBV6-2/TRBV6-3,-,-,TRBJ2-4,CASSNEGPPQYF,TGTGCCAGCAGTAACGAGGGCCCACCTCAGTACTTC
TRBV18,few,-,TRBJ2-1,CASSPLASTYNEQFF,TGTGCCAGCTCACCCCTAGCTTCCACCTACAATGAGCAGTTCTTC
TRBV7-9,few,-,TRBJ2-3,CASSLVEEPTDTQYF,TGTGCCAGCAGCTTAGTCGAGGAGCCGACAGATACGCAGTATTTT
TRBV3-1,-,-,TRBJ2-7,CASRSRASYEQYF,TGTGCCAGCAGGTCTCGGGCATCCTACGAGCAGTACTTC
TRBV28,-,TRBD1,TRBJ2-5,CASSLSPGGAGETQYF,TGTGCCAGCAGTTTATCTCCAGGGGGCGCGGGGGAGACCCAGTACTTC
TRBV20-1,few,-,TRBJ2-5,CSASIGGQPQETQYF,TGCAGTGCTAGTATTGGTGGTCAGCCTCAAGAGACCCAGTACTTC
TRBV2,few,-,TRBJ2-2,CASRRGDNTGELFF,TGTGCCAGCCGAAGAGGGGACAACACCGGGGAGCTGTTTTTT
TRBV3-1,few,TRBD2,TRBJ2-7,CASSQGSGGTPYEQYF,TGTGCCAGCAGCCAAGGAAGCGGGGGGACCCCCTACGAGCAGTACTTC
TRBV12-3/TRBV12-4,-,-,TRBJ2-3,CASTSKGRVPDTQYF,TGTGCCAGCACCTCGAAAGGGAGAGTCCCAGATACGCAGTATTTT
TRBV3-1,-,-,TRBJ2-1,CASSQERLVGDNEQFF,TGTGCCAGCAGCCAAGAACGTCTAGTGGGCGACAATGAGCAGTTCTTC
TRBV7-8,few,-,TRBJ2-3,CASSPTMSGADTQYF,TGTGCCAGCAGCCCCACTATGTCGGGGGCAGATACGCAGTATTTT
TRBV5-1,-,-,TRBJ1-4,CASRTTASNEKLFF,TGCGCCAGCAGGACGACAGCCTCTAATGAAAAACTGTTTTTT
TRBV28,-,-,TRBJ2-5,CASSLTMRQRNNQETQYF,TGTGCCAGCAGTTTAACTATGAGGCAGCGGAACAACCAAGAGACCCAGTACTTC
TRBV6-6,-,TRBD1,TRBJ2-7,CASSYSTGQESF,TGTGCCAGCAGTTACTCGACGGGACAGGAATCCTTC
TRBV4-2,many,-,TRBJ2-7,CASSQDKGTSYEQYF,TGTGCCAGCAGCCAAGATAAGGGGACCTCCTACGAGCAGTACTTC
TRBV2,many,-,TRBJ2-3,CASSEGDTQYF,TGTGCCAGCAGTGAGGGGGATACGCAGTATTTT
TRBV11-3,-,-,TRBJ2-1,CASSRDGDNEHFF,TGTGCCAGCAGCCGCGACGGTGACAATGAGCACTTCTTC
TRBV6-2/TRBV6-3,many,TRBD2,TRBJ2-7,CASSNPGLAGVSYEQYF,TGTGCCAGCAGCAATCCGGGACTAGCGGGAGTTTCTTACGAGCAGTACTTC
TRBV7-2,few,TRBD2,TRBJ2-3,CASSSGLARGTDTQYF,TGTGCCAGCAGCTCAGGACTAGCCAGGGGCACAGATACGCAGTATTTT
TRBV7-9,few,TRBD1,TRBJ2-2,CASSLKTGRGIEELFF,TGTGCCAGCAGCTTAAAGACGGGCAGGGGGATCGAGGAGCTGTTTTTT
TRBV5-1,-,TRBD2,TRBJ2-7,CASQPGTSGYEQYF,TGCGCCAGCCAACCCGGGACTAGCGGCTACGAGCAGTACTTC
TRBV28,-,-,TRBJ2-1,CASSLWTDYNEQFF,TGTGCCAGCAGTTTATGGACAGATTACAATGAGCAGTTCTTC
TRBV18,-,-,TRBJ1-6,CASSPTTGPLHF,TGTGCCAGCTCACCGACTACAGGACCCCTCCACTTT